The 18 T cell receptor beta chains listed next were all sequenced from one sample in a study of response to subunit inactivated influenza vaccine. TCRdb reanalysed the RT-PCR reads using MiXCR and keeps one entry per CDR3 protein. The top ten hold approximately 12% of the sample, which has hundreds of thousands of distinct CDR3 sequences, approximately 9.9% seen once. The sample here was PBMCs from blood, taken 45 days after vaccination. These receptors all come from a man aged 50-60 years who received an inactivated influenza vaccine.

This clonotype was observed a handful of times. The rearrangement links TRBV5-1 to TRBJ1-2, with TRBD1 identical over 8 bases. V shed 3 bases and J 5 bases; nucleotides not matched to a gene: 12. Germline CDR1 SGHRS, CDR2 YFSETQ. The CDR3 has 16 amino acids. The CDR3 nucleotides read TGCGCCAGCAGCTCCTCCAGGGGGCTTTCAAATTATGGCTACACCTTC. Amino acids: CASSSSRGLSNYGYTF.

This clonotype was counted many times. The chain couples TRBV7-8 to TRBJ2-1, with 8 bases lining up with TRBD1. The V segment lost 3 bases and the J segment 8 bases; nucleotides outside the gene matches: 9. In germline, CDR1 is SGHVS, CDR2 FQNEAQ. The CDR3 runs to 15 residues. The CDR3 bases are TGTGCCAGCAGCTTTCGACAGGGGACGATATATGAGCAGTTCTTC. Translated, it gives CASSFRQGTIYEQFF. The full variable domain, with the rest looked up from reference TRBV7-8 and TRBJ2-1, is GAGVSQSPRYKVAKRGQDVALRCDPISGHVSLFWYQQALGQGPEFLTYFQNEAQLDKSGLPSDRFFAERPEGSVSTLKIQRTQQEDSAVYLCASSFRQGTIYEQFFGPGTRLTVL.

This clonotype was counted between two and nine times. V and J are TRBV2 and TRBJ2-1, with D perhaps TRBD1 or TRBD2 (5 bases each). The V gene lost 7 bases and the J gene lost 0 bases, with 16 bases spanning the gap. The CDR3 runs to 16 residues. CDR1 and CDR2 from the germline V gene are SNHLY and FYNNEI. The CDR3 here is CASNQLSGSSYNEQFF. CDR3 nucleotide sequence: TGTGCCAGCAACCAACTTTCAGGGAGCTCCTACAATGAGCAGTTCTTC.

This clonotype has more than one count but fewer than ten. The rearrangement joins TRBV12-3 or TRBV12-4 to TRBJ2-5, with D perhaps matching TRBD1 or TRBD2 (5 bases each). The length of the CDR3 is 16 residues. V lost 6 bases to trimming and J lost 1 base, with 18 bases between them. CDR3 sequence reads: CASSLKIRDPQETQYF. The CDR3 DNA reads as TGTGCCAGCAGCCTTAAGATAAGGGACCCCCAAGAGACCCAGTACTTC.

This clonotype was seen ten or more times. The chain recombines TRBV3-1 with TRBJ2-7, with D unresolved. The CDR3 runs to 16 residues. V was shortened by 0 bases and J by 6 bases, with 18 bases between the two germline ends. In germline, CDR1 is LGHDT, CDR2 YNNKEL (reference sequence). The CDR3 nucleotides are TGTGCCAGCAGCCAAGAAAGGGCAGGACGAAGGGTCGAGCAGTACTTC. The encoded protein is CASSQERAGRRVEQYF.

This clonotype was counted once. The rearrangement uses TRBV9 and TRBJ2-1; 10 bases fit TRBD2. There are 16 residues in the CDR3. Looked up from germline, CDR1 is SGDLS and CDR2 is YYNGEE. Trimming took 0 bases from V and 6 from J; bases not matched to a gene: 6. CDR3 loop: CASSVGPSGGPNEQFF. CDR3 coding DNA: TGTGCCAGCAGCGTAGGTCCTAGCGGGGGACCCAATGAGCAGTTCTTC.

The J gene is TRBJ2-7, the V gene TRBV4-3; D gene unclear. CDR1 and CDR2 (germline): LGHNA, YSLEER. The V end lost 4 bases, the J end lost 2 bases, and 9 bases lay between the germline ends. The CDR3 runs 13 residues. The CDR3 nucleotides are TGCGCCAGCAGCCTTGACATAGCCTACGAGCAGTACTTC. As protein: CASSLDIAYEQYF.

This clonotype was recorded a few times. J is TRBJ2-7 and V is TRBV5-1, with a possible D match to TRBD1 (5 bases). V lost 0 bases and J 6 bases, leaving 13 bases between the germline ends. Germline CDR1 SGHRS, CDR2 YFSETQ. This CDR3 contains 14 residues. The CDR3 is CASSLGQGMTEQYF. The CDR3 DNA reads TGCGCCAGCAGCTTGGGGCAGGGAATGACCGAGCAGTACTTC. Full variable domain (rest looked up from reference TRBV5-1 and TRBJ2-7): KAGVTQTPRYLIKTRGQQVTLSCSPISGHRSVSWYQQTPGQGLQFLFEYFSETQRNKGNFPGRFSGRQFSNSRSEMNVSTLELGDSALYLCASSLGQGMTEQYFGPGTRLTVT.

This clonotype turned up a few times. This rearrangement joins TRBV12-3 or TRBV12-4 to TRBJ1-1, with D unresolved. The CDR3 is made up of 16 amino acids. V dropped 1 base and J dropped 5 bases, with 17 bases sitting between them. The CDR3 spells CASSLVVRIKNTEAFF. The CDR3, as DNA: TGTGCCAGCAGTTTAGTGGTCAGGATAAAGAATACTGAAGCTTTCTTT.

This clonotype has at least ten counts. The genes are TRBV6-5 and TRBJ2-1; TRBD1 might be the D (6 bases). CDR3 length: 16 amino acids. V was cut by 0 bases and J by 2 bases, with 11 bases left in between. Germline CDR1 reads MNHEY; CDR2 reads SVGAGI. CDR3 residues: CASSYSTQGPYNEQFF. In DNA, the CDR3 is TGTGCCAGCAGTTACTCGACACAGGGCCCCTACAATGAGCAGTTCTTC.

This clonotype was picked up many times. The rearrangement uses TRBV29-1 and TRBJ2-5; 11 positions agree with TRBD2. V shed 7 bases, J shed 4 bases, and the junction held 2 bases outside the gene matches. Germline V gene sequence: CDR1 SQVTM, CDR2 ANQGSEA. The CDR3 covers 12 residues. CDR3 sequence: CSAGLAGETQYF. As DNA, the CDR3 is TGCAGCGCCGGACTAGCGGGAGAGACCCAGTACTTC.

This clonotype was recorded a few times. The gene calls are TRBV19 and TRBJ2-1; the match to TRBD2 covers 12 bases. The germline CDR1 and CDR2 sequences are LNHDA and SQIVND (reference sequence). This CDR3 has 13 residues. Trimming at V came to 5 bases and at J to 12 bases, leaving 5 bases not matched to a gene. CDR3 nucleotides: TGTGCCAGTAGTCCACTAGCGGGAGGAGGGCAGTTCTTC. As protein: CASSPLAGGGQFF.

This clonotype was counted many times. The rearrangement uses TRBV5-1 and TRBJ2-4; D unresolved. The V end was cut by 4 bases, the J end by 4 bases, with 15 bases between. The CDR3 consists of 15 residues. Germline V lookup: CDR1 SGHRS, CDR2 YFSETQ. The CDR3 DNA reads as TGCGCCAGCAGCCCTGCCACGACACAGAAAAACATTCAGTACTTC. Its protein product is CASSPATTQKNIQYF.

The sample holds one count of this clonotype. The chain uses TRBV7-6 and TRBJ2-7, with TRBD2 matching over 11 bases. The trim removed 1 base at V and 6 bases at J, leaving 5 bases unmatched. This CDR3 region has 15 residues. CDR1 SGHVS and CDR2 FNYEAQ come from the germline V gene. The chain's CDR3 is CASSLESSGRSEQYF. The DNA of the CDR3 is TGTGCCAGCAGCTTAGAGTCTAGCGGGAGGAGCGAGCAGTACTTC.

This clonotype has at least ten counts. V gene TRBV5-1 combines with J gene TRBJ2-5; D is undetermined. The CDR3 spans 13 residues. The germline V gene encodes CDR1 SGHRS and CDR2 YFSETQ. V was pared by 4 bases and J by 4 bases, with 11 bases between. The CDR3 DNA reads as TGCGCCAGCAGCCCATCCTCACGAGAGACCCAGTACTTC. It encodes CASSPSSRETQYF.

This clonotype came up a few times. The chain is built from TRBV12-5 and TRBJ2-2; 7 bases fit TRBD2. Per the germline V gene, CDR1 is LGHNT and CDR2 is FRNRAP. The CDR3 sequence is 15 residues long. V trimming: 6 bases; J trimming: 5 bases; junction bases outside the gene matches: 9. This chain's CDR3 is CASGGTNARTGELFF. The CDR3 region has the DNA TGTGCTAGTGGGGGGACTAACGCGCGTACCGGGGAGCTGTTTTTT.

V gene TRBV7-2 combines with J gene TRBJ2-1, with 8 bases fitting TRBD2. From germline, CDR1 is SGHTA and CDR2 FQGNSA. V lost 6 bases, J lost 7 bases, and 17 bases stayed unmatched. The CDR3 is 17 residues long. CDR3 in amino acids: CASSFRISGARLNEQFF. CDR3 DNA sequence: TGTGCCAGCAGTTTCAGGATTAGCGGGGCGCGTTTAAATGAGCAGTTCTTC.

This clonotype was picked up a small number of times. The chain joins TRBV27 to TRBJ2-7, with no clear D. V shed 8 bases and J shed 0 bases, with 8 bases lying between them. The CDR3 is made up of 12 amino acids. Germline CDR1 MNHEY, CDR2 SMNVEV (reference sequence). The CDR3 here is CASGESSYEQYF. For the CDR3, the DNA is TGTGCCAGCGGGGAAAGCTCCTACGAGCAGTACTTC.